The 13 T cell receptor beta chains given below trace back to one sample, sequenced in a study of CDR3 diversity in severe acne. In TCRdb, the PCR reads were re-called with MiXCR into one record per CDR3 protein. Of roughly 93,000 distinct CDR3 sequences listed, around 54% were seen once; the top ten hold 9.5% to 13%. The sample taken for sequencing was blood. Receptor source: a male donor with severe acne vulgaris.

To note about this clonotype: Germline and junction disagree at one end, which may indicate a read error. V gene TRBV5-1 combines with J gene TRBJ2-7; possibly TRBD2 for D (5 bases). This CDR3 is 15 amino acids long. Germline assignment: CDR1 SGHRS and CDR2 YFSETQ. The CDR3 region has the DNA TGTGCCAGCAGCTTGGTTTTTGCGGGTGAAAACGAGCAGTACTTC. Protein: CASSLVFAGENEQYF.

The chain recombines TRBV25-1 with TRBJ2-7; 10 positions agree with TRBD2. The CDR3 spans 15 residues. The trim removed 6 bases at V and 5 bases at J, leaving 10 bases unmatched. Germline V gene data show CDR1 as MGHDK and CDR2 as SYGVNS. CDR3 coding DNA: TGTGCCAGCAGGCCCGGGACTAGCGTAGTCGACGAGCAGTACTTC. Translated: CASRPGTSVVDEQYF.

The chain couples TRBV20-1 to TRBJ2-4; TRBD2 matches at 7 bases. The junction had 12 bases not matched to a gene; V was cut back by 0 bases and J by 4 bases. CDR1 DFQATT and CDR2 SNEGSKA come from the germline V gene (reference sequence). The CDR3 totals 17 residues. CDR3 region: CSARDPLGAGGKNIQYF. The CDR3 DNA reads TGCAGTGCTAGAGATCCGTTGGGCGCCGGGGGGAAAAACATTCAGTACTTC.

To note about this clonotype: One junction end does not reproduce the germline sequence, and a read error may be involved. This chain uses TRBV19 with TRBJ1-1; the D is unclear. Germline V gene data show CDR1 as LNHDA and CDR2 as SQIVND (reference sequence). The CDR3 loop spans 13 amino acids. The CDR3 DNA reads TGCGCCAGTACCAAAAGGGCGCACACTGAAGCTTTCTTT. Amino acids: CASTKRAHTEAFF.

The chain uses TRBV7-3 and TRBJ2-6; D gene uncertain. Trimming removed 2 bases from V and 16 bases from J, with 12 bases in between. CDR3 length: 12 residues. Germline CDR1 reads SGHTA; CDR2 reads FQGTGA. CDR3 in DNA: TGTGCCAGCAGCTTAGATGTTTCAAGTCTGACTTTC. Protein: CASSLDVSSLTF.

Details on this clonotype: A read error may explain this, as a much larger clone is one base away. The V and J genes are TRBV14 and TRBJ2-7, with D unresolved. The germline V and J ends were trimmed by 1 base and 5 bases, with 9 bases remaining between them. The CDR3 totals 13 residues. Looked up from germline, CDR1 is SGHDN and CDR2 is FVKESK. The DNA for the CDR3 is TGTGCCAGCAGCCAAGCCAGTACCCACGAGCAGTACTTC. It yields the protein CASSQASTHEQYF. Looking up the rest from reference TRBV14 and TRBJ2-7 gives the full variable domain: EAGVTQFPSHSVIEKGQTVTLRCDPISGHDNLYWYRRVMGKEIKFLLHFVKESKQDESGMPNNRFLAERTGGTYSTLKVQPAELEDSGVYFCASSQASTHEQYFGPGTRLTVT.

This clonotype was observed a few times. The rearrangement uses TRBV11-1 and TRBJ2-3; TRBD2 aligns across 11 bases. Unmatched junction bases numbered 10, after V lost 0 bases and J lost 5 bases. Germline loops: CDR1 SGHAT, CDR2 FQDESV (reference sequence). This CDR3 has 18 amino acids. The CDR3 sequence: CASSLARLAGNLVDTQYF. CDR3 DNA sequence: TGTGCCAGCAGCTTAGCGCGACTAGCGGGAAATTTAGTAGATACGCAGTATTTT.

The chain joins TRBV20-1 to TRBJ1-2, with TRBD1 identical over 8 bases. Germline loops: CDR1 DFQATT, CDR2 SNEGSKA (reference sequence). With V trimmed by 6 bases and J by 1 base, 4 bases remained unmatched. The CDR3 consists of 13 residues. CDR3 DNA: TGCAGTGCCGAAGGACAGGGTAACTATGGCTACACCTTC. Residues: CSAEGQGNYGYTF.

This sequence joins TRBV29-1 and TRBJ1-3; D is unclear. Germline values: CDR1 SQVTM, CDR2 ANQGSEA. V was trimmed by 7 bases and J by 0 bases, leaving 10 bases between them. The CDR3 is 13 amino acids. In DNA form, the CDR3 reads TGCAGCGCACTAACGGCCTCTGGAAACACCATATATTTT. Encoded protein: CSALTASGNTIYF.

The chain is built from TRBV2 and TRBJ1-6; 7 bases align to TRBD1. Germline loops: CDR1 SNHLY, CDR2 FYNNEI. Unmatched junction bases numbered 10, after V lost 5 bases and J lost 12 bases. This CDR3 comprises 14 residues. In DNA, the CDR3 is TGTGCCAGCAGTTCGGGACAGACCCGGCAACCCCTCCACTTT. It specifies CASSSGQTRQPLHF.

This chain connects TRBV7-6 to TRBJ2-7, with TRBD2 matching over 10 bases. The germline V gene has CDR1 SGHVS and CDR2 FNYEAQ. The trim removed 2 bases at V and 4 bases at J, leaving 5 bases unmatched. CDR3 length: 15 amino acids. The CDR3 DNA reads as TGTGCCAGCAGCTTAAGACTAGCGGGCTTTTACGAGCAGTACTTC. This sequence encodes CASSLRLAGFYEQYF.

The chain is built from TRBV2 and TRBJ2-6; D ambiguous. Germline loops: CDR1 SNHLY, CDR2 FYNNEI. This CDR3 has 17 amino acids. V was trimmed by 6 bases and J by 2 bases, leaving 17 bases between them. CDR3 coding DNA: TGTGCCAGCAGGGCACCAGATGACGCCGCTGGGGCCAACGTCCTGACTTTC. Amino acid sequence: CASRAPDDAAGANVLTF. The variable domain in full, completed from reference TRBV2 and TRBJ2-6, reads EPEVTQTPSHQVTQMGQEVILRCVPISNHLYFYWYRQILGQKVEFLVSFYNNEISEKSEIFDDQFSVERPDGSNFTLKIRSTKLEDSAMYFCASRAPDDAAGANVLTFGAGSRLTVL.

With respect to this clonotype: A read error is possible here, since a much larger clone lies one base away. The gene calls are TRBV7-9 and TRBJ2-1, with D tentatively TRBD2 (6 bases). CDR1 SEHNR and CDR2 FQNEAQ come from the germline V gene (reference sequence). This CDR3 has 17 residues. This chain's CDR3 is CASSSSEGLLKGNEQLF. The CDR3 region has the DNA TGTGCCAGCAGCTCGAGCGAGGGACTCCTGAAGGGGAATGAGCAGCTCTTC.